The source of this T cell receptor (beta chain) is a study of OX40 agonist ivuxolimab in advanced cancers. Study in general: The eligibility criteria allowed prior anti-PD-1, anti-PD-L1 or anti-CTLA-4 therapy, and around 40% had some.

Data came from immunoSEQ multiplex PCR; TCRdb stores just in-frame clones and leaves some out. The table lists about 27,000 clones, almost 90% of them singletons. The receptor was isolated from an adult with an advanced solid tumor such as melanoma, head and neck, liver or kidney cancer. This specimen was CD4+ or CD8+ T cells sorted from blood, taken in a trial of the OX40 agonist ivuxolimab.

The DNA for the CDR3 is TGTGCCAGCAGTCCCGGGACAAGGCCCCCTTCGCTCTATGGCTACACCTTC. It is translated as CASSPGTRPPSLYGYTF. The chain combines TRBV27 with TRBJ1-2; perhaps TRBD1 as D (6 bases). The CDR3 loop spans 17 amino acids. CDR1 is MNHEY, CDR2 SMNVEV, per germline (reference sequence). The V end was cut by 5 bases, the J end by 4 bases, with 23 bases between.